The 15 T cell receptor beta chains below all came from one sample that was sequenced in a study of cytomegalovirus exposure and HLA in healthy donors. The PCR made use of 60 Vbeta and 13 Jbeta primers. Method: immunoSEQ multiplex PCR; TCRdb's copy keeps in-frame clones and lacks some. The table records approximately 160,000 clones, approximately 84% of them present only once. The sequencing input was PBMCs. These receptor sequences come from a man in his forties or fifties in good health and CMV-seropositive.

This sequence joins TRBV7-2 and TRBJ2-7, with 8 positions matching TRBD2. V trimming: 3 bases; J trimming: 3 bases; junction bases outside the gene matches: 4. The CDR3 runs to 14 residues. Per germline, CDR1 SGHTA and CDR2 FQGNSA. CDR3: CASSFQRGNYEQYF. Here the CDR3 DNA reads TGTGCCAGCAGCTTCCAGCGGGGGAACTACGAGCAGTACTTC.

This chain connects TRBV7-9 to TRBJ2-1, with TRBD2 matching over 8 bases. V lost 1 base to trimming and J lost 6 bases; unmatched junction nucleotides: 14. The CDR3 has 18 amino acids. Germline V CDR1 and CDR2: SEHNR, FQNEAQ (reference sequence). In DNA, the CDR3 is TGTGCCAGCAGCTTAGGCAGGGCGGGGACTAGTAGTTTCAATGAGCAGTTCTTC. Protein sequence: CASSLGRAGTSSFNEQFF. The whole variable domain, filled in from reference TRBV7-9 and TRBJ2-1, reads DTGVSQNPRHKITKRGQNVTFRCDPISEHNRLYWYRQTLGQGPEFLTYFQNEAQLEKSRLLSDRFSAERPKGSFSTLEIQRTEQGDSAMYLCASSLGRAGTSSFNEQFFGPGTRLTVL.

This clone was counted a single time. The chain uses TRBV28 and TRBJ1-5, with a weak D call TRBD1 (5 bases). This CDR3 region has 14 residues. Germline loops: CDR1 MDHEN, CDR2 SYDVKM. The V end was cut by 5 bases, the J end by 9 bases, with 17 bases between. CDR3: CASSPGDGSPPQHF. DNA of the CDR3: TGTGCCAGCAGTCCTGGGGACGGGAGTCCGCCCCAGCATTTT.

This chain joins TRBV4-1 and TRBJ2-2, with 9 bases matching TRBD1. The trim removed 5 bases at V and 7 bases at J, leaving 5 bases unmatched. Germline-derived CDR1 and CDR2 are MGHRA and YSYEKL. There are 14 residues in the CDR3. The CDR3 nucleotides read TGCGCCAGCAGCAGTACAGGGGGCCACGGGGAGCTGTTTTTT. Translation: CASSSTGGHGELFF.

V gene TRBV5-1 combines with J gene TRBJ1-2, with TRBD1 as a possible D gene (5 bases). CDR1 is SGHRS and CDR2 is YFSETQ in the germline V gene. The CDR3 is made up of 14 amino acids. With 4 bases removed from V and 7 bases from J, the gap between germline ends came to 17 bases. The CDR3 region has the DNA TGCGCCAGCAGCCCGCAACAGGCTCAGATTGGCTACACCTTC. It translates to CASSPQQAQIGYTF. Looking up the rest from reference TRBV5-1 and TRBJ1-2 gives the full variable domain: KAGVTQTPRYLIKTRGQQVTLSCSPISGHRSVSWYQQTPGQGLQFLFEYFSETQRNKGNFPGRFSGRQFSNSRSEMNVSTLELGDSALYLCASSPQQAQIGYTFGSGTRLTVV.

The CDR3 DNA sequence: TGTGCCAGCAGCTTCCCCGGGACAGGGACTGAAGCTTTCTTT. Residues: CASSFPGTGTEAFF. V and J are TRBV7-9 and TRBJ1-1, with TRBD1 matching over 9 bases. Trimming took 3 bases from V and 5 from J; bases not matched to a gene: 4. Germline V gene lookup returns CDR1 SEHNR and CDR2 FQNEAQ (reference sequence). The CDR3 sequence is 14 residues long.

V gene TRBV19 combines with J gene TRBJ2-5, with 7 bases identical to TRBD2. V shed 4 bases and J 2 bases; nucleotides not matched to a gene: 13. Germline CDR1 is LNHDA and CDR2 is SQIVND (reference sequence). The CDR3 runs to 17 residues. The CDR3 nucleotides are TGTGCCAGTAGTAAGGGGTGGAGCGGGAAGTCACAAGAGACCCAGTACTTC. Translation gives CASSKGWSGKSQETQYF.

This clone was seen a handful of times. The chain recombines TRBV6-1 with TRBJ2-4; the D gene is possibly TRBD2 (6 bases). V dropped 2 bases and J dropped 3 bases, with 11 bases sitting between them. The germline V gene encodes CDR1 MNHNS and CDR2 SASEGT. This CDR3 has 15 amino acids. The CDR3: CASSEPMGGKNIQYF. CDR3 sequence (DNA): TGTGCCAGCAGTGAACCGATGGGAGGCAAAAACATTCAGTACTTC.

This clone turned up a few times. The V and J genes are TRBV6-5 and TRBJ2-3; D might be TRBD2 (5 bases). The CDR3 sequence is 16 residues long. Between the trimmed V and J ends, which lost 2 bases and 0 bases, there was a span of 12 bases. CDR1 MNHEY and CDR2 SVGAGI come from the germline V gene. Here the CDR3 DNA reads TGTGCCAGCAGTTACCTTTCGGGCGGGAGCACAGATACGCAGTATTTT. Translated: CASSYLSGGSTDTQYF.

The genes are TRBV30 and TRBJ2-2; 15 positions match TRBD2. After removal of 3 bases from V and 7 bases from J, the junction contained 9 bases not matched to a gene. Germline CDR1 GTSNPN, CDR2 SVGIG (reference sequence). This CDR3 is 17 amino acids long. The CDR3 sequence: CAWSGRTSGRVVGELFF. The CDR3 coding sequence is TGTGCCTGGAGCGGAAGGACTAGCGGGAGGGTGGTCGGGGAGCTGTTTTTT.

J is TRBJ2-7 and V is TRBV30; maybe TRBD2 (5 bases). The V gene lost 3 bases and the J gene lost 3 bases, with 12 bases spanning the gap. The CDR3 loop spans 13 amino acids. Germline-derived CDR1 and CDR2 are GTSNPN and SVGIG (reference sequence). The CDR3 sequence is CAWSPGVFYEQYF. The CDR3 coding sequence is TGTGCCTGGAGCCCCGGGGTCTTCTACGAGCAGTACTTC.

The V call is TRBV2, the J call TRBJ1-2; D perhaps matches TRBD1 (6 bases). Germline CDR1 is SNHLY and CDR2 is FYNNEI. Deletions cut 7 bases from V and 8 bases from J, with 14 bases between. The CDR3 runs 12 residues. CDR3 DNA sequence: TGTGCCAGCACCCCCGGACAGAGGGGCTACACCTTC. Translating it yields CASTPGQRGYTF.

V usage is TRBV7-3 and J usage is TRBJ1-6; 7 bases line up with TRBD1. There are 15 residues in the CDR3. J lost 14 bases, V lost 4 bases, and 14 bases had no gene match. Germline V gene sequence: CDR1 SGHTA, CDR2 FQGTGA. CDR3 DNA sequence: TGTGCCAGCAGCTCGGCAACTAGGGGGCGCGGGGCCCTCCACTTT. Protein sequence: CASSSATRGRGALHF.

In this sample, this clone turned up once. V and J are TRBV7-2 and TRBJ2-5; D may be TRBD1 (5 bases). Trimming removed 1 base at V and 2 bases at J, with 17 bases between. The CDR3 runs to 17 residues. Germline V gene data show CDR1 as SGHTA and CDR2 as FQGNSA. The CDR3 loop reads CASSLGFLMGPQETQYF. In nucleotides, the CDR3 is TGTGCCAGCAGCTTAGGGTTTTTAATGGGGCCTCAAGAGACCCAGTACTTC.

This rearrangement joins TRBV5-4 to TRBJ1-1, with D possibly TRBD1 on 5 matching bases. Germline V lookup: CDR1 SGHNT, CDR2 YYREEE (reference sequence). The length of the CDR3 is 14 residues. Between the trimmed V and J ends, which lost 4 bases and 5 bases, there was a span of 15 bases. CDR3 bases: TGTGCCAGCAGCCCCCGGGAGGGGTGGACTGAAGCTTTCTTT. Protein: CASSPREGWTEAFF. Full variable domain (missing parts from reference TRBV5-4 and TRBJ1-1): ETGVTQSPTHLIKTRGQQVTLRCSSQSGHNTVSWYQQALGQGPQFIFQYYREEENGRGNFPPRFSGLQFPNYSSELNVNALELDDSALYLCASSPREGWTEAFFGQGTRLTVV.